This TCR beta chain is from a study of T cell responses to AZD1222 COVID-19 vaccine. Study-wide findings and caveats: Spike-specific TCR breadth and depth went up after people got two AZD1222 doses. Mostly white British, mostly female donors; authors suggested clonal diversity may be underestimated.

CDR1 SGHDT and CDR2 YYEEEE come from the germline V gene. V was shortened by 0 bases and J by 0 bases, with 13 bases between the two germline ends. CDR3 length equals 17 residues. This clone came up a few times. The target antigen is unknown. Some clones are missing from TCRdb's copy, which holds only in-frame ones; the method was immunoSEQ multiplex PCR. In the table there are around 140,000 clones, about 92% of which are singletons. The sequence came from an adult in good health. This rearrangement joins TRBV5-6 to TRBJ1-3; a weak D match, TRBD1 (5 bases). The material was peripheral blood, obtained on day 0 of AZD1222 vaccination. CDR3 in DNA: TGTGCCAGCAGCTTGGACCGAAGGGGCGGCTCTGGAAACACCATATATTTT. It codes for CASSLDRRGGSGNTIYF.